Each of the 2 T cell receptor beta chains below was sequenced from the same sample in a study of cytomegalovirus exposure and HLA in healthy donors. With 60 Vbeta and 13 Jbeta primers, the PCR was carried out. The data were produced by immunoSEQ multiplex PCR, yet TCRdb's version contains in-frame clones alone and is incomplete. The data show about 72,000 clones, around 82% seen once. Sequencing used PBMCs. These receptor sequences come from a middle-aged man in good health and CMV-seronegative.

This clone was observed a few times. V and J are TRBV7-8 and TRBJ1-3, with D unclear. The CDR3 length is 15 residues. V was shortened by 6 bases and J by 0 bases, with 12 bases between the two germline ends. Germline V CDR1 and CDR2: SGHVS, FQNEAQ. CDR3 sequence reads: CASSHGEVSGNTIYF. The CDR3 DNA reads TGTGCCAGCAGTCACGGGGAGGTCTCTGGAAACACCATATATTTT.

The chain has TRBV5-1 and TRBJ1-2, with 8 bases matching TRBD1. Losses at the gene ends were 7 bases for V and 1 base for J; bases not matched to a gene: 6. CDR3 length: 14 amino acids. The germline V gene has CDR1 SGHRS and CDR2 YFSETQ. This chain's CDR3 is CASGGQGDNYGYTF. The DNA for the CDR3 is TGCGCCAGCGGCGGACAGGGTGATAACTATGGCTACACCTTC.